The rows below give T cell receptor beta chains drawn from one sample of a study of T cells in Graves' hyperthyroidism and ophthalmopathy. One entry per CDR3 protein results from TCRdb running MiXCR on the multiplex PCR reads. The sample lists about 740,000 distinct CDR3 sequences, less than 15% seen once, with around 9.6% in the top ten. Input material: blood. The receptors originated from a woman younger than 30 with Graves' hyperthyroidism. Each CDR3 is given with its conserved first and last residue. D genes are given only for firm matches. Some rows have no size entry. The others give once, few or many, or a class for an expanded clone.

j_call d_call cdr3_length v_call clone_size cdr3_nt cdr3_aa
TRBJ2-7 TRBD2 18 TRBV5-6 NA TGTGCCAGCAGCTTGTTTGCAGCGGGAGGGCCAGGCACCTACGAGCAGTACTTC CASSLFAAGGPGTYEQYF
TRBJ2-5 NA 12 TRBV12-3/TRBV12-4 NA TGTGCCAGCGGTTCCGGTGGAGAGACCCAGTACTTC CASGSGGETQYF
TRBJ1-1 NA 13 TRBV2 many TGTGCCAGCAGTGAGGAGGCGAACACTGAAGCTTTCTTT CASSEEANTEAFF
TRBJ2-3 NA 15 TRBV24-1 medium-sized TGTGCCACCGCCCCTTGGGGGAGCCACACAGATACGCAGTATTTT CATAPWGSHTDTQYF
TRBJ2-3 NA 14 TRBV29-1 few TGCAGCGGCCAACAGGGAGTTATCACAGATACGCAGTATTTT CSGQQGVITDTQYF
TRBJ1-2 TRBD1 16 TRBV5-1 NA TGCGCCAGCAGCTCCCGGCGGGACAGGGGGCCAAATGGCTACACCTTC CASSSRRDRGPNGYTF
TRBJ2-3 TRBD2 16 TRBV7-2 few TGTGCCAGCAGCTCTAGGGAGGGCAGAAGCACAGATACGCAGTATTTT CASSSREGRSTDTQYF
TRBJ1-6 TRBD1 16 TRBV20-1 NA TGCAGTGCTAGTTCCGGACAGGAGGTCTATAATTCACCCCTCCACTTT CSASSGQEVYNSPLHF
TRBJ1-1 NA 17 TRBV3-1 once TGTGCCAGCAGTCCATGGACGGGTGCCCTAATGGACACTGAAGCTTTCTTT CASSPWTGALMDTEAFF
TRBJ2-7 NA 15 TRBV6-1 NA TGTGCCAGCAGTGAAGCCCAGGGGGGGCCCTACGAGCAGTACTTC CASSEAQGGPYEQYF
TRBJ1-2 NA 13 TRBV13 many TGTGCCAGCAGCTTAAGACAGGCCTATGGCTACACCTTC CASSLRQAYGYTF
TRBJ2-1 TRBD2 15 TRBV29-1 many TGCAGCGTTCGGGACGGGGGGGGTGGATACAATGAGCAGTTCTTC CSVRDGGGGYNEQFF
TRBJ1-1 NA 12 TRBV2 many TGTGCCAGCAGAGCGGAGGGAGATGAAGCTTTCTTT CASRAEGDEAFF
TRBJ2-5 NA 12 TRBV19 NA TGTGCCAGTAGCCGGGACGAAGAGACCCAGTACTTC CASSRDEETQYF
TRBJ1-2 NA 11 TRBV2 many TGTGCCAGCAGTGTTCGTTATGGCTACACCTTC CASSVRYGYTF
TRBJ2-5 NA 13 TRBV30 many TGTGCCTGCCCCCGGGAAAGGCAAGAGACCCAGTACTTC CACPRERQETQYF
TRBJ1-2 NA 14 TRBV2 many TGTGCCAGCACCCAGGGGAGACAGTACTATGGCTACACCTTC CASTQGRQYYGYTF
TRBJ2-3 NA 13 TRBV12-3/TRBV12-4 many TGTGCCAGCAGTAAGGATGCTGGAGATACGCAGTATTTT CASSKDAGDTQYF
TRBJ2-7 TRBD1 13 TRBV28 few TGTGCCAGCAGCGGACAGGTCCTCTACGAGCAGTACTTC CASSGQVLYEQYF
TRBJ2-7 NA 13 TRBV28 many TGTGCCAGCAGTTTATCTCGGCCCTACGAGCAGTACTTC CASSLSRPYEQYF
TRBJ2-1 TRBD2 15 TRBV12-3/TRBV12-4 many TGTGCCAGCAGTATCTTCGGGAGGAGTTCCAATGAGCAGTTCTTC CASSIFGRSSNEQFF
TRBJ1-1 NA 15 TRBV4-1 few TGCGCCAGCAGCCAAGTTAATTGGTTGAACACTGAAGCTTTCTTT CASSQVNWLNTEAFF
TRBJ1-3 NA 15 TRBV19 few TGTGCCAGTAGTAGCCAGGGTGTCGGGGGAAACACCATATATTTT CASSSQGVGGNTIYF
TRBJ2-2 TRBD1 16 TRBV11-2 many TGTGCCAGCAGCCCGAGGACAGGGTCAGGAACCGGGGAGCTGTTTTTT CASSPRTGSGTGELFF
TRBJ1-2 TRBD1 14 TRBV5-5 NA TGTGCCAGCAGGGCTCCGGGACAGGGAACGCAATCTGCCTTC CASRAPGQGTQSAF
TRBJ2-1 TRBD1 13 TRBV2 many TGTGCCAGCAACCAGGACAGGGGCAATGAGCAGTTCTTC CASNQDRGNEQFF
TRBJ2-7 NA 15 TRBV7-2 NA TGTGCCAGCAGCCTTACAAGCGAGAGCTCCTACGAGCAGTACTTC CASSLTSESSYEQYF
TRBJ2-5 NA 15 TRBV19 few TGTGCCAGTAGTATTTTCGGACCGGGAGTAGAGACCCAGTACTTC CASSIFGPGVETQYF
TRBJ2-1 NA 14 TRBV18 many TGTGCCAGCTCACCATTGGGGCCGGGGGTAGAGCAGTTCTTC CASSPLGPGVEQFF
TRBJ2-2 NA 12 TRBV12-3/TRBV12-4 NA TGTACCAGCAGTCCGCACACCGGGGAGCTGTTTTTT CTSSPHTGELFF